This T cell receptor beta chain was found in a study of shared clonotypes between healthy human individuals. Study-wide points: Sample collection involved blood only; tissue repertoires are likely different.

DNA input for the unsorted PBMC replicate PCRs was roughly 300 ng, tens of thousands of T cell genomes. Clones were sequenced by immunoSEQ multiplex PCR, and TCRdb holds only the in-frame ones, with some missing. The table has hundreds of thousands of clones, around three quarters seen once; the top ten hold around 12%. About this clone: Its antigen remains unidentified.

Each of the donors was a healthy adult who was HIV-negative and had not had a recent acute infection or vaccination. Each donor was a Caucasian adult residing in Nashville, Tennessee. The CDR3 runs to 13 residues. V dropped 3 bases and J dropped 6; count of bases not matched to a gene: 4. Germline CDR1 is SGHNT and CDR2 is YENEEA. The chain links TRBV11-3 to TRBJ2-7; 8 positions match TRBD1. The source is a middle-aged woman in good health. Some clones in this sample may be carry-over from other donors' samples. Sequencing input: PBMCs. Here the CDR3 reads CASSFSGGGEQYF. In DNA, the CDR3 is TGTGCCAGCAGCTTTTCAGGGGGCGGCGAGCAGTACTTC.